This T cell receptor (beta chain) was found in a study of human T cells and chemical hapten exposure. TCRdb used MiXCR to reprocess the RACE reads, holding one entry per CDR3 protein. This sample has just under 350,000 distinct CDR3 sequences; around 7% occur once, and the top ten carry about 8%. Looked up from germline, CDR1 is MNHEY and CDR2 is SMNVEV (reference sequence). Trimming at V came to 4 bases and at J to 4 bases, leaving 7 bases not matched to a gene. The CDR3 runs to 14 residues. This clonotype came up a few times. Time point meaning: patch test 1, 2 weeks after DPC sensitization. The treatment here: therapeutic diphenylcyclopropenone sensitization with weekly scalp DPC.

The starting material was whole blood, obtained in connection with sensitization to the hapten diphenylcyclopropenone (DPC). The source is a woman aged 18-35 years with alopecia areata. Some clones in this sample may be carry-over from other donors' samples. This chain uses TRBV27 with TRBJ2-7; 7 positions agree with TRBD2. The CDR3 DNA reads as TGTGCCAGCAGTTGGGGGGGAATTCGGTACGAGCAGTACTTC. Protein sequence: CASSWGGIRYEQYF.